This entry describes one T cell receptor (beta chain). The antigen is undetermined. Use of 60 Vbeta and 13 Jbeta primers characterized the PCR. Authors' methods: Approximately 12 million of the about 80 million unique TCR beta chains counted in a later analysis were shared. TCRdb's table, derived via immunoSEQ multiplex PCR, lists solely in-frame clones and lacks some. V, J and clone size are taken as reported in that table, and D and trimming were inferred from the DNA itself. The top ten clones hold around 4.9% of a sample with over 150,000 clones, roughly 80% of them seen once. This sample is part of a study of cytomegalovirus exposure and HLA in healthy donors. Whole-study results and caveats: Most observed TCR sequences were rare, whereas some public TCRs were detected in many donors. Excluded were some V segments that proved indistinguishable, including TRBV6-2 and TRBV6-3.

Germline V gives CDR1 SNHLY, CDR2 FYNNEI. CDR3 length: 15 amino acids. With 6 bases clipped from V and 8 bases from J, the junction kept 13 bases outside the gene matches. The chain employs TRBV2 and TRBJ1-5, with TRBD1 matching over 7 bases. This clonotype was sampled from a man between 18 and 35 years old in good health and CMV-seronegative. Sample: PBMCs. The DNA of the CDR3 is TGTGCCAGCAGGAACAGGGGTTTGGATGGAGAGCCCCAGCATTTT. Its translation is CASRNRGLDGEPQHF.